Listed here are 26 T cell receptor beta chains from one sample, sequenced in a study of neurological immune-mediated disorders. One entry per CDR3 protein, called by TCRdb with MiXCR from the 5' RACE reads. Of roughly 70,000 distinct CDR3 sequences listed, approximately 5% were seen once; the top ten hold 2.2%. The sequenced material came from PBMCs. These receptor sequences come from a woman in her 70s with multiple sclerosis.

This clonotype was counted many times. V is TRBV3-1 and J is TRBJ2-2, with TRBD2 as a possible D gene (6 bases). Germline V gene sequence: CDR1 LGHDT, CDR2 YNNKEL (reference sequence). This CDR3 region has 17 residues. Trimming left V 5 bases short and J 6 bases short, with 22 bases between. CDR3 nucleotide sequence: TGTGCCAGCAGCGCCCAGTCGCGACTAGAAGATTCCGGGGAGCTGTTTTTT. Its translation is CASSAQSRLEDSGELFF.

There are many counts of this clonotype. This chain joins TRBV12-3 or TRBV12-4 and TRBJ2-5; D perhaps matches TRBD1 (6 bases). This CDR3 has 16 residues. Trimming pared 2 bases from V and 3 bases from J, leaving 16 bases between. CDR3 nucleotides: TGTGCCAGCAGTTTAAGAGGGGGTCCCAGGGAAGAGACCCAGTACTTC. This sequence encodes CASSLRGGPREETQYF.

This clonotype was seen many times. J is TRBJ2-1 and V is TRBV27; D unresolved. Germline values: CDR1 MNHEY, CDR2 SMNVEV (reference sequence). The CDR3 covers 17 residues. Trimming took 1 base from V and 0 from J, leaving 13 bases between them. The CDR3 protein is CASSLWAAMSSYNEQFF. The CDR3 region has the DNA TGTGCCAGCAGTTTATGGGCAGCGATGAGCTCCTACAATGAGCAGTTCTTC.

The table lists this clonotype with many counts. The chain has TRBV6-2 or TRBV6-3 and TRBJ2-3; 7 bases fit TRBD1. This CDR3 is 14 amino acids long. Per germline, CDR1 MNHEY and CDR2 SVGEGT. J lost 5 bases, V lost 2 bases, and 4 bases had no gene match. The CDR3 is CASSYGQVGDTQYF. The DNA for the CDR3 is TGTGCCAGCAGTTACGGACAGGTAGGAGATACGCAGTATTTT.

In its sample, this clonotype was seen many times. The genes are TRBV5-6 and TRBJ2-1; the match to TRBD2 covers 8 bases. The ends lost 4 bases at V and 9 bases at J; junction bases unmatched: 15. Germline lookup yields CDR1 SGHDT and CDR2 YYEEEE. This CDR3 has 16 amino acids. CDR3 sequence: CASSLNTGLGAAEQFF. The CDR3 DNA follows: TGTGCCAGCAGCCTAAATACGGGACTAGGGGCCGCTGAGCAGTTCTTC.

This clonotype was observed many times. The CDR3 is CASSLATGLAKNIQYF. The DNA of the CDR3 is TGTGCCAGCAGCTTAGCGACAGGCCTAGCCAAAAACATTCAGTACTTC. The chain recombines TRBV7-8 with TRBJ2-4; possible D gene TRBD1, 6 bases. The CDR3 covers 16 residues. The germline V gene has CDR1 SGHVS and CDR2 FQNEAQ. Trimming stripped 0 bases from V and 0 bases from J, with 9 bases between.

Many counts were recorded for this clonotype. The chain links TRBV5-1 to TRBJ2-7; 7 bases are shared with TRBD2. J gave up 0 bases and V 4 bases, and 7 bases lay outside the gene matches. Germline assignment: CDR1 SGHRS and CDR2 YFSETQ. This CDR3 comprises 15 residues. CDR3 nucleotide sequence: TGCGCCAGCAGCCCAAGCGGGGCGGACTCCTACGAGCAGTACTTC. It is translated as CASSPSGADSYEQYF.

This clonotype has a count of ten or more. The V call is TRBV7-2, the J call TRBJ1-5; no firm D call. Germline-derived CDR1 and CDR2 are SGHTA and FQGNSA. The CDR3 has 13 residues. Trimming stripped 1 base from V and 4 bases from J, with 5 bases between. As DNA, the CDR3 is TGTGCCAGCAGCTTAGAGGTTAATCAGCCCCAGCATTTT. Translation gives CASSLEVNQPQHF.

CDR3 coding DNA: TGTGCCAGCAGCCCTCGGGTTACTAGCGCAGATACGCAGTATTTT. Residues: CASSPRVTSADTQYF. The chain joins TRBV7-2 to TRBJ2-3; 7 bases align to TRBD2. In germline, CDR1 is SGHTA, CDR2 FQGNSA. The trim removed 5 bases at V and 4 bases at J, leaving 9 bases unmatched. The CDR3 sequence is 15 residues long. The whole variable domain, remainder taken from reference TRBV7-2 and TRBJ2-3, is GAGVSQSPSNKVTEKGKDVELRCDPISGHTALYWYRQSLGQGLEFLIYFQGNSAPDKSGLPSDRFSAERTGGSVSTLTIQRTQQEDSAVYLCASSPRVTSADTQYFGPGTRLTVL.

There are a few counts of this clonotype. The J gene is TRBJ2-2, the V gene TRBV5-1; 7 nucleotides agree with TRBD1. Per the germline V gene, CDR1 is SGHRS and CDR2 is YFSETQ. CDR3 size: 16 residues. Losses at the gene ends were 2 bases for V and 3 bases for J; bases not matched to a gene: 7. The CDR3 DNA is TGCGCCAGCAGCTTCCGACAGGGATCGGACACCGGGGAGCTGTTTTTT. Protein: CASSFRQGSDTGELFF.

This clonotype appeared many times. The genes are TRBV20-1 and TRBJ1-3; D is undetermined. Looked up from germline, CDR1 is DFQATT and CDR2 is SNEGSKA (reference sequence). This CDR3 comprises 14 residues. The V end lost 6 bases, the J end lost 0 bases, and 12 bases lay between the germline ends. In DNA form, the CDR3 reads TGCAGTGCCACAAGACCTGGCTCTGGAAACACCATATATTTT. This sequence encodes CSATRPGSGNTIYF.

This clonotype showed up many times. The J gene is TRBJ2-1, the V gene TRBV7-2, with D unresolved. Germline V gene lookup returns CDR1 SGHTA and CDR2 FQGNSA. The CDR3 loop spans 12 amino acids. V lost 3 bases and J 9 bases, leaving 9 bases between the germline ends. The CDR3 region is CASSFALGEQFF. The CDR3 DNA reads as TGTGCCAGCAGCTTTGCTCTCGGTGAGCAGTTCTTC. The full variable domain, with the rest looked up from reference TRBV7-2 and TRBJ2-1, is GAGVSQSPSNKVTEKGKDVELRCDPISGHTALYWYRQSLGQGLEFLIYFQGNSAPDKSGLPSDRFSAERTGGSVSTLTIQRTQQEDSAVYLCASSFALGEQFFGPGTRLTVL.

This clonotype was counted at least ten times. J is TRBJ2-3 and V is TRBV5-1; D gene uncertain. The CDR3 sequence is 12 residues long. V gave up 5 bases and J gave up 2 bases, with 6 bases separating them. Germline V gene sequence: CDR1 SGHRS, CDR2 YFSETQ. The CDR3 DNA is TGCGCCAGCAGGGCCTTCACAGATACGCAGTATTTT. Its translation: CASRAFTDTQYF.

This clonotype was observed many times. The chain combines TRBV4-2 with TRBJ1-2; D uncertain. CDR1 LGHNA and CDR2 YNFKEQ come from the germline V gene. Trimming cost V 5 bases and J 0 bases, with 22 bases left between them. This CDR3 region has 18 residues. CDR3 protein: CASSEGVHTEKTNYGYTF. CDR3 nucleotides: TGTGCCAGCAGCGAGGGCGTGCACACGGAAAAAACTAACTATGGCTACACCTTC.

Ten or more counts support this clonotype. The CDR3 loop is CASSFGLAGEQYF. The DNA for the CDR3 is TGTGCCAGCAGTTTCGGGCTAGCGGGCGAGCAGTACTTC. This chain uses TRBV12-3 or TRBV12-4 with TRBJ2-7; TRBD2 aligns across 8 bases. This CDR3 has 13 amino acids. V was pared by 3 bases and J by 6 bases, with 4 bases of the junction left unmatched.

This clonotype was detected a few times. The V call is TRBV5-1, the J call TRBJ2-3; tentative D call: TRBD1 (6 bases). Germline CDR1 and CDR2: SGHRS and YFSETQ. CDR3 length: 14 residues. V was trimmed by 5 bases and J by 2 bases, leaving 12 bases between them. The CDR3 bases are TGCGCCAGCAGAGCAGGGGCCTCCACAGATACGCAGTATTTT. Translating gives CASRAGASTDTQYF.

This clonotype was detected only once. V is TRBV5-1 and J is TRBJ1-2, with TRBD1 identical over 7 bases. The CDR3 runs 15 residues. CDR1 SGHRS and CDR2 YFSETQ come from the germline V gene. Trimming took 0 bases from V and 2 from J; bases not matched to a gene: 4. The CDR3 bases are TGCGCCAGCAGCTTGGACGGGGGACAGAACTATGGCTACACCTTC. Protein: CASSLDGGQNYGYTF.

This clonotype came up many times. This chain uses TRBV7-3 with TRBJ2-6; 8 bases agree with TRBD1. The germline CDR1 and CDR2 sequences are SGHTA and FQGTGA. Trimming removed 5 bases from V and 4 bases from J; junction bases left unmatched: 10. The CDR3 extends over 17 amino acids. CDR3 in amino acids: CASSPQGAGSGANVLTF. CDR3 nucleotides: TGTGCCAGCAGCCCGCAGGGGGCGGGTTCCGGGGCCAACGTCCTGACTTTC.

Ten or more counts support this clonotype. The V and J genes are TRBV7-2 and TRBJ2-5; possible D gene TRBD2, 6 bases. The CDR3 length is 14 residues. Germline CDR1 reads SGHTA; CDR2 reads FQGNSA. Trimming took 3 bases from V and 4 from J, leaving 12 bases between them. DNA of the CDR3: TGTGCCAGCAGCTTTTTTGGCGGGGTAGAGACCCAGTACTTC. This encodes CASSFFGGVETQYF.

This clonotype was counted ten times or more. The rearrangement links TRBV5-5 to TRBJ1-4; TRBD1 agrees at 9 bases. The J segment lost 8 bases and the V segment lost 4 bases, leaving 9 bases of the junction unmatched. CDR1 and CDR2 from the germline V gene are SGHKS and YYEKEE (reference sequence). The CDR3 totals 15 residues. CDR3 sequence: CASSPGDRVEEKLFF. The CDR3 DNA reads TGTGCCAGCAGCCCTGGGGACAGGGTAGAGGAAAAACTGTTTTTT.

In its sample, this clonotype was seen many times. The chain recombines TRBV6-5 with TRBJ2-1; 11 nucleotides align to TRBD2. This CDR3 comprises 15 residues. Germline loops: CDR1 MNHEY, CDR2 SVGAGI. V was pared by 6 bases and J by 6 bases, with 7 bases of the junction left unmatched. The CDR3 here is CASSPLAGGSNEQFF. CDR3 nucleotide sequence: TGTGCCAGCAGCCCCCTAGCGGGAGGATCCAATGAGCAGTTCTTC.

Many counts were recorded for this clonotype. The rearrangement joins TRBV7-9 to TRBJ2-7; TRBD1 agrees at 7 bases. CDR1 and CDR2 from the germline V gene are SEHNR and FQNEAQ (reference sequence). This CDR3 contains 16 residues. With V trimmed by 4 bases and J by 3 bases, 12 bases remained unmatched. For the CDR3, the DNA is TGTGCCAGCAGCTCAACGGCACCCGGGACAGACTACGAGCAGTACTTC. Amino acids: CASSSTAPGTDYEQYF.

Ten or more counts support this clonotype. The CDR3 here is CSASGLAGGRETQYF. CDR3 nucleotide sequence: TGCAGTGCTAGTGGATTAGCGGGAGGGAGAGAGACCCAGTACTTC. The chain carries TRBV20-1 and TRBJ2-5; TRBD2 agrees at 11 bases. Germline CDR1 and CDR2: DFQATT and SNEGSKA (reference sequence). Unmatched junction bases numbered 7, after V lost 3 bases and J lost 4 bases. The CDR3 is made up of 15 amino acids.

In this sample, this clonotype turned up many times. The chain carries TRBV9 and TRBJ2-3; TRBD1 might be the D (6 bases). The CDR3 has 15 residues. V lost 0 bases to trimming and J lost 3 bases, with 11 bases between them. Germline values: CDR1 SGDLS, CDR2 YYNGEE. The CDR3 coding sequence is TGTGCCAGCAGCGTAGGGCAGGGGATGACAGATACGCAGTATTTT. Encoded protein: CASSVGQGMTDTQYF.

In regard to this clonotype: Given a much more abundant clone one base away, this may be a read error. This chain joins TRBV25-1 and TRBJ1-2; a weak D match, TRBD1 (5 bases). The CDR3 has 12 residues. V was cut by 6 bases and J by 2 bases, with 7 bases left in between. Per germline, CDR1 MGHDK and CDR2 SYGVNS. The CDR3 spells CASRTENYGYTF. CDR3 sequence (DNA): TGTGCCAGCAGGACAGAGAACTATGGCTACACCTTC.

The CDR3 spells CASSAGLGSYNEQFF. DNA for the CDR3: TGTGCCAGCAGTGCGGGACTAGGCTCCTACAATGAGCAGTTCTTC. J is TRBJ2-1 and V is TRBV12-3 or TRBV12-4, with 8 bases identical to TRBD2. This CDR3 region has 15 residues. With 5 bases clipped from V and 0 bases from J, the junction kept 3 bases outside the gene matches.